This TCR delta chain was captured by sequencing in a study of gamma-delta chains in newborns, infants, children. In regard to this clone: One base separates it from a far larger clone, so it is likely a read error. The same CDR3 can be traced to other DNA sequences in this sample.

TCRdb re-identified clones in the reads via CATT. The sample records roughly 5,000 delta-chain clones, roughly 14% being singletons. V was shortened by 0 bases and J by 0 bases, with 26 bases between the two germline ends. The germline gives CDR1 TVYSNPD, CDR2 GDNSRS (reference sequence). The CDR3 consists of 19 residues. The sequence was collected from a child who was a newborn, infant or young child, either healthy, febrile or measles-vaccinated (not recorded which). Here the sequenced sample was blood, taken at baseline. The J gene is TRDJ1, the V gene TRDV3; possibly TRDD2 or TRDD3 for D (9 bases each). CDR3 sequence reads: CAFRPSYWGRHPYTDKLIF. The CDR3 DNA follows: TGTGCCTTTAGGCCTTCCTACTGGGGGAGGCACCCTTACACCGATAAACTCATCTTT.